This T cell receptor (beta chain) appears in the sequencing data of a study of breast tumors, draining lymph nodes, adjacent tissues. General study findings and limits: Tumor and nontumor repertoires were significantly more similar in luminal-like than in basal-like breast cancer. Tumors had less TCR diversity than lymph nodes, more than nontumor tissue.

This clonotype showed up many times. What it binds is not known. Via MiXCR, TCRdb re-called the multiplex PCR reads, giving one row per CDR3 protein. The sample contains tens of thousands of distinct CDR3 sequences, 36% of which appear only once. The CDR3 totals 13 residues. Per germline, CDR1 SGHVS and CDR2 FQNEAQ. With 2 bases removed from V and 5 bases from J, the gap between germline ends came to 10 bases. This receptor was obtained from a female donor with breast cancer. Some clones in this sample may be carry-over from other donors' samples. The genes are TRBV7-8 and TRBJ2-7, with D uncertain. Sample: breast tumor tissue. The DNA of the CDR3 is TGTGCCAGCAGCTTATGGGCATATAACGAGCAGTACTTC. It encodes CASSLWAYNEQYF. Variable domain in full (rest from reference TRBV7-8 and TRBJ2-7): GAGVSQSPRYKVAKRGQDVALRCDPISGHVSLFWYQQALGQGPEFLTYFQNEAQLDKSGLPSDRFFAERPEGSVSTLKIQRTQQEDSAVYLCASSLWAYNEQYFGPGTRLTVT.